This T cell receptor (beta chain) is from a study of cytomegalovirus exposure and HLA in healthy donors. Looking at the study overall: There were a few hundred genotyped donors. Of these, 75% to 85% fell in the genetic ancestry cluster associated with self-reported Caucasian donors. General observations from the study: V- and J-gene trimming in TCR beta was tied to a missense DCLRE1C variant by an analysis performed later. Cytomegalovirus association was assigned to 170 or so TCR beta chains.

CDR1 and CDR2 (germline): LNHDA, SQIVND (reference sequence). This CDR3 region has 15 residues. V shed 1 base and J shed 8 bases, with 12 bases lying between them. Worth noting for this clone: What it binds is not known.

With 60 Vbeta and 13 Jbeta primers, the PCR was carried out. TCRdb's copy holds only in-frame clones and misses some; the assay was immunoSEQ multiplex PCR. The sample holds 200,000 or so clones; about 86% are singletons and the top ten take approximately 2%. The chain combines TRBV19 with TRBJ1-6, with D possibly TRBD1 on 6 matching bases. Material for sequencing was PBMCs. The sequence came from a woman aged 18 to 35 in good health and CMV-seropositive. In DNA form, the CDR3 reads TGTGCCAGTAGTATAGCGGCCACAGGGTATTCACCCCTCCACTTT. Protein sequence: CASSIAATGYSPLHF.